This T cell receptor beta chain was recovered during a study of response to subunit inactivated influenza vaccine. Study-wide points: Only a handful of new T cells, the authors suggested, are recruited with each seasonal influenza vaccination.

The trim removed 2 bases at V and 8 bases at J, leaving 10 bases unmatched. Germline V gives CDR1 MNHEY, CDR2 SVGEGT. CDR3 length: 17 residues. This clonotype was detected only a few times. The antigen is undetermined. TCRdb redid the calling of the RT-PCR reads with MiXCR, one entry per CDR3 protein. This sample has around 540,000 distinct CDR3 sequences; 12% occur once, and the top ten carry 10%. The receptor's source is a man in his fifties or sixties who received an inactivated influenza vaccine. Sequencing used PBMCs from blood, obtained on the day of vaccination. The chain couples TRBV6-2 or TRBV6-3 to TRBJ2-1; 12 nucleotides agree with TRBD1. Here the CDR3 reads CASSYRVGQGAVDEQFF. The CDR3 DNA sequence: TGTGCCAGCAGTTACAGAGTGGGACAGGGGGCAGTCGATGAGCAGTTCTTC.